This T cell receptor (beta chain) stems from a study of T-cell reconstitution after alpha-beta-depleted transplantation in children. Notes on the study in general: Alpha-beta T cells about two months after transplant reportedly derived from several hundred expanded graft clones. At one year after transplant, newly produced T cells mostly accounted for T-cell counts and diversity.

This sample's TCRbeta library carried unique molecular identifier barcodes. A single record per CDR3 protein comes from TCRdb applying MiXCR to the PCR reads. This sample carries roughly 250,000 distinct CDR3 sequences, 6.5% to 10% of them seen once, and the ten largest clones take 6.3%. The CDR3 contains 16 residues. Per the germline V gene, CDR1 is SQVTM and CDR2 is ANQGSEA. Trimming pared 2 bases from V and 7 bases from J, leaving 21 bases between. This clonotype was seen at least ten times. Its specificity is unknown. Sequenced here: PBMCs, mostly from graft donor cells, sampled 180 days after TCRalphabeta/CD19-depleted stem cell transplant. The source is a male patient younger than 18 who had a stem cell transplant for acute lymphoblastic leukemia, so the T cells may come from the graft donor. The rearrangement joins TRBV29-1 to TRBJ2-1; possibly TRBD1 for D (5 bases). The CDR3 loop reads CSVETRGAPNFNEQFF. CDR3 nucleotide sequence: TGCAGCGTTGAAACAAGGGGCGCTCCGAATTTTAATGAGCAGTTCTTC.